The rows below give T cell receptor beta chains drawn from one sample of a study of blood T cell repertoires in COVID-19. TCRdb's copy holds only in-frame clones and misses some; the assay was immunoSEQ multiplex PCR. This table has about 140,000 clones, around 82% appearing once. The sequenced sample was peripheral blood. The source is a woman aged 55-69 years with acute or convalescent COVID-19. The CDR3 runs from the conserved cysteine through the conserved F or W. The order of the fields is V gene, clone size, D gene, J gene, CDR3 protein, CDR3 DNA. A D gene is named only where the DNA matches it firmly. The size of a clone is reported for some rows only, either as once, few or many, or as a class for expanded clones.

>TRBV6-2/TRBV6-3|.|TRBD1|TRBJ1-5
CASSFRQGGIQPQHF
TGTGCCAGCAGTTTCCGACAGGGCGGCATACAGCCCCAGCATTTT
>TRBV18|.|.|TRBJ2-3
CASSPLDTQYF
TGTGCCAGCTCCCCCCTGGATACGCAGTATTTT
>TRBV5-1|.|.|TRBJ2-2
CASSPDINTGELFF
TGCGCCAGCAGCCCGGACATTAACACCGGGGAGCTGTTTTTT
>TRBV19|.|.|TRBJ1-6
CARGGVNSPLHF
TGTGCCAGGGGGGGGGTTAATTCACCCCTCCACTTT
>TRBV29-1|.|.|TRBJ2-7
CSVLEQGFYEQYF
TGCAGCGTCCTCGAACAGGGATTCTACGAGCAGTACTTC
>TRBV7-2|.|TRBD1|TRBJ1-3
CASSLVAGGGNTIYF
TGTGCCAGCAGCTTAGTCGCAGGGGGTGGAAACACCATATATTTT
>TRBV11-3|.|.|TRBJ2-2
CASSSSGSSGGELFF
TGTGCCAGCAGCTCATCCGGGTCCTCGGGCGGGGAGCTGTTTTTT
>TRBV6-1|.|.|TRBJ1-4
CASSEYGEPAKLFF
TGTGCCAGCAGTGAATACGGGGAACCGGCAAAACTGTTTTTT
>TRBV28|.|.|TRBJ1-1
CASLGGRKAFF
TGTGCCAGCCTGGGGGGGAGAAAAGCTTTCTTT
>TRBV29-1|.|.|TRBJ1-1
CSGGLRGNTEAFF
TGCAGCGGCGGTCTCAGGGGGAACACTGAAGCTTTCTTT
>TRBV3-1/TRBV3-2|.|.|TRBJ2-3
CASSPIITTDTQYF
TGTGCCAGCAGCCCGATAATAACAACAGATACGCAGTATTTT
>TRBV7-3|.|.|TRBJ1-1
CASSLQGSITEAFF
TGTGCCAGCAGCTTACAGGGGAGCATCACTGAAGCTTTCTTT
>TRBV7-8|.|TRBD2|TRBJ2-7
CASSLGGSGNEQYF
TGTGCCAGCAGCTTAGGCGGGAGTGGAAACGAGCAGTACTTC
>TRBV3-1/TRBV3-2|.|.|TRBJ1-6
CASSQGGPLHF
TGTGCCAGCAGCCAGGGGGGACCCCTCCACTTT
>TRBV10-2|.|.|TRBJ1-2
CASSALQASLYGYTF
TGCGCCAGCAGCGCCCTACAGGCCAGCCTCTATGGCTACACCTTC
>TRBV28|once|.|TRBJ2-7
CASTRSRPYEQYF
TGTGCCAGCACAAGATCGCGGCCGTACGAGCAGTACTTC
>TRBV23-1|.|TRBD1|TRBJ2-1
CASSHPGQGSYNEQFF
TGCGCCAGCAGTCACCCGGGACAGGGGTCCTACAATGAGCAGTTCTTC
>TRBV24-1|.|.|TRBJ2-1
CATSVRLGRTNEQFF
TGTGCCACCAGTGTCAGACTAGGTCGGACCAATGAGCAGTTCTTC
>TRBV18|.|.|TRBJ1-1
CASSPSSMNTEAFF
TGTGCCAGCTCACCATCGTCTATGAACACTGAAGCTTTCTTT
>TRBV5-1|.|.|TRBJ2-5
CASSLGQNQETQYF
TGCGCCAGCAGCTTGGGTCAGAACCAAGAGACCCAGTACTTC
>TRBV29-1|.|TRBD2|TRBJ2-2
CSVEVAASGYTNTGELFF
TGCAGCGTTGAAGTTGCGGCTAGCGGATATACGAACACCGGGGAGCTGTTTTTT
>TRBV28|.|.|TRBJ1-2
CASSTPQGYLDGYTF
TGTGCCAGCAGTACCCCACAGGGCTACCTTGATGGCTACACCTTC
>TRBV6-5|.|TRBD1|TRBJ1-5
CASGTGSNQPQHF
TGTGCCAGCGGGACAGGGAGCAATCAGCCCCAGCATTTT
>TRBV7-6|.|TRBD1|TRBJ1-4
CASSLIGTGDSEKLFF
TGTGCCAGCAGCTTAATCGGGACAGGGGACTCCGAAAAACTGTTTTTT
>TRBV6-2/TRBV6-3|.|.|TRBJ1-2
CASSYAGPSNYGYTF
TGTGCCAGCAGTTACGCGGGACCTAGTAACTATGGCTACACCTTC
>TRBV12-3/TRBV12-4|.|.|TRBJ1-2
CASRPGNYGYTF
TGTGCCAGCAGGCCCGGGAATTACGGCTACACCTTC
>TRBV9|.|.|TRBJ2-4
CASSVSLSGFQYF
TGTGCCAGCAGCGTAAGCCTATCGGGATTTCAGTACTTC
>TRBV12-5|.|.|TRBJ1-5
CASGQFDQPQHF
TGTGCTAGTGGACAGTTCGATCAGCCCCAGCATTTT
>TRBV30|.|TRBD2|TRBJ2-7
CAWSSTSGSFYEQYF
TGTGCCTGGAGTTCTACTAGCGGGAGCTTCTACGAGCAGTACTTC
>TRBV28|.|TRBD1|TRBJ1-1
CASSLRGQTTEAFF
TGTGCCAGCAGTTTAAGGGGACAGACCACTGAAGCTTTCTTT
>TRBV28|.|TRBD1|TRBJ2-5
CASRYGTEQETQYF
TGTGCCAGCAGGTACGGGACAGAGCAAGAGACCCAGTACTTC
>TRBV10-3|.|.|TRBJ1-2
CAISQDYGYTF
TGTGCCATCAGTCAGGACTATGGCTACACCTTC
>TRBV2|.|TRBD1|TRBJ1-2
CASSDTGTGFYGYTF
TGTGCCAGCAGTGACACCGGGACAGGGTTTTATGGCTACACCTTC
>TRBV5-1|few|TRBD1|TRBJ2-3
CASSPDRVTTDTQYF
TGCGCCAGCAGCCCCGACAGGGTGACCACAGATACGCAGTATTTT
>TRBV12-3/TRBV12-4|.|.|TRBJ1-2
CASSFPLLYGYTF
TGTGCCAGCAGTTTCCCGTTACTCTATGGCTACACCTTC
>TRBV14|.|.|TRBJ1-1
CASSPPGAGTEAFF
TGTGCCAGCAGCCCACCAGGGGCCGGCACTGAAGCTTTCTTT
>TRBV19|.|.|TRBJ1-5
CASSRGLYQPQHF
TGTGCCAGTAGTAGGGGGCTGTACCAGCCCCAGCATTTT
>TRBV28|.|TRBD1|TRBJ1-6
CASSRDRGNSPLHF
TGTGCCAGCAGCCGCGACAGGGGTAATTCACCCCTCCACTTT
>TRBV20-1|.|.|TRBJ2-1
CSARDINEQFF
TGCAGTGCTAGAGATATCAATGAGCAGTTCTTC
>TRBV11-2|.|.|TRBJ2-7
CASSFYKGAEQYF
TGTGCCAGCAGCTTCTATAAAGGGGCCGAGCAGTACTTC
>TRBV28|few|TRBD1|TRBJ2-2
CASSLGTANTGELFF
TGTGCCAGCAGTTTAGGGACAGCGAACACCGGGGAGCTGTTTTTT
>TRBV2|.|TRBD1|TRBJ1-5
CASSEAGAGQGNNQPQHF
TGTGCCAGCAGTGAAGCAGGCGCCGGACAGGGTAATAATCAGCCCCAGCATTTT